The 8 T cell receptor beta chains in this list originate from one sample, sequenced in a study of shared clonotypes between healthy human individuals. The naive CD8 population came from CD45RO-negative cells selected for CCR7, without terminally differentiated effector memory CD45RA+ cells. Clones were read by immunoSEQ multiplex PCR, and TCRdb kept only the in-frame ones, dropping some. The sample includes under 2,000,000 clones, about 95% of them seen just once. The source material was naive CD8+ T cells sorted from blood. Receptors were obtained from a man between 18 and 35 years old in good health.

This chain links TRBV2 with TRBJ2-7; possibly TRBD1 or TRBD2 for D (6 bases each). The germline V gene encodes CDR1 SNHLY and CDR2 FYNNEI. The ends were cut back, 6 bases at V and 2 bases at J, with 14 bases in the middle. CDR3 length: 14 amino acids. The CDR3 DNA is TGTGCCAGCAGCAGGGGCGGGGCGACCTACGAGCAGTACTTC. This sequence encodes CASSRGGATYEQYF.

This clone was found once. This chain connects TRBV9 to TRBJ1-3; D remains unclear. The V and J ends lost 0 bases and 0 bases respectively, with 7 bases between them. Germline CDR1 reads SGDLS; CDR2 reads YYNGEE. CDR3 size: 15 residues. CDR3 residues: CASSVGPISGNTIYF. The CDR3 DNA reads as TGTGCCAGCAGCGTAGGTCCTATCTCTGGAAACACCATATATTTT.

V and J are TRBV27 and TRBJ2-1; the D is unclear. The CDR3 sequence is 14 residues long. V was clipped by 6 bases and J by 9 bases, with 18 bases between them. CDR1 MNHEY and CDR2 SMNVEV come from the germline V gene (reference sequence). The CDR3 coding sequence is TGTGCCAGCAGCCCCTCCCCAACGATCATTGAGCAGTTCTTC. Translation: CASSPSPTIIEQFF.

This chain uses TRBV6-1 with TRBJ1-5, with a possible D match to TRBD1 (5 bases). This CDR3 has 14 amino acids. Germline CDR1 and CDR2: MNHNS and SASEGT. V lost 2 bases to trimming and J lost 10 bases, with 15 bases between them. CDR3 sequence reads: CASSERATRTPQHF. Here the CDR3 DNA reads TGTGCCAGCAGTGAACGGGCCACCCGGACACCCCAGCATTTT.

This chain joins TRBV29-1 and TRBJ2-1; tentative D call: TRBD2 (5 bases). V lost 1 base and J lost 0, with 19 bases in between. This CDR3 is built from 18 residues. Germline CDR1 and CDR2: SQVTM and ANQGSEA. The CDR3 sequence is CSVEGWGAEFSSYNEQFF. The CDR3 nucleotides read TGCAGCGTTGAAGGGTGGGGAGCGGAATTTAGCTCCTACAATGAGCAGTTCTTC.

As concerns this clone: A much larger clonotype is one base distant, so this may be a read error. The same CDR3 also results from other DNA sequences found in this sample. The chain employs TRBV6-5 and TRBJ2-2; D is ambiguous. Per germline, CDR1 MNHEY and CDR2 SVGAGI. Trimming removed 0 bases at V and 2 bases at J, with 1 base between. The CDR3 extends over 13 amino acids. The CDR3, as DNA: TGTGCCAGCAGTTACTCAAACACCGGGGAGCTGTTTTTT. Encoded protein: CASSYSNTGELFF.

A remark on this clone: The sample contains more than one DNA sequence encoding this CDR3. The chain employs TRBV5-4 and TRBJ2-7, with D uncertain. Deletions cut 0 bases from V and 2 bases from J, with 6 bases between. The CDR3 covers 13 residues. The V gene's germline CDR1 is SGHNT and CDR2 YYREEE (reference sequence). CDR3 in DNA: TGTGCCAGCAGCTTGGACAGCGCCTACGAGCAGTACTTC. This gives the protein CASSLDSAYEQYF.

V usage is TRBV29-1 and J usage is TRBJ2-1, with 13 bases identical to TRBD2. The V segment lost 7 bases and the J segment 6 bases; nucleotides outside the gene matches: 6. This CDR3 is 14 amino acids long. The V gene's germline CDR1 is SQVTM and CDR2 ANQGSEA. The DNA for the CDR3 is TGCAGCGGAGGACTAGCGGGAGTAGGCAATGAGCAGTTCTTC. Residues: CSGGLAGVGNEQFF.